This is a list of T cell receptor beta chains from one sample in a study of post-analysis software for immune sequencing data. TCRdb reanalysed the PCR reads using MiXCR and keeps one entry per CDR3 protein. The data hold roughly 600,000 distinct CDR3 sequences, with 44% observed a single time. The sample consisted of blood. These receptors came from a girl aged 5 to 17 with multiple sclerosis. The CDR3 runs from the conserved cysteine through the conserved F or W. D genes are given only for firm matches. Not all rows give a size; the values are once, few, many and, for expanded clones, a class.

CDR3 DNA	CDR3 protein	V gene	J gene	D gene	clone size
TGTGCCATCAGGGAAACAGGAACCGAGACTGAAGCTTTCTTT	CAIRETGTETEAFF	TRBV10-3	TRBJ1-1	.	.
TGTGCCAGCAGCCAAGATATGTCGGGGGGCCTAGAGACCCAGTACTTC	CASSQDMSGGLETQYF	TRBV4-2	TRBJ2-5	.	.
TGCGCCAGCGCTATATCAGAGGCGGTGAACACTGAAGCTTTCTTT	CASAISEAVNTEAFF	TRBV5-1	TRBJ1-1	.	.
TGCGCCAGCAGCTCGGACCCGACTGGCACAGATACGCAGTATTTT	CASSSDPTGTDTQYF	TRBV5-1	TRBJ2-3	.	once
TGTGCGGTCGGGGGGTTTGGGGAGTCTGGTGAGCAGTACTTC	CAVGGFGESGEQYF	TRBV6-5	TRBJ2-7	TRBD2	.
TGTGCCAGCAGCTTAGTAGTCCGATCGGATACGCAGTATTTT	CASSLVVRSDTQYF	TRBV7-2	TRBJ2-3	.	once
TGCAGCGTTGCAGGCGGGACCTCTACGTGGAGCTCCTACGAGCAGTACTTC	CSVAGGTSTWSSYEQYF	TRBV29-1	TRBJ2-7	.	.
TGCAGCGTTGAAGAAGCTGGGTCAGAGGGCTACACCTTC	CSVEEAGSEGYTF	TRBV29-1	TRBJ1-2	.	.
TGTGCCAGCAGCTTTTACGCGGGAGGGCCGGGGGAGACCCAGTACTTC	CASSFYAGGPGETQYF	TRBV7-2	TRBJ2-5	TRBD2	.
TGTGCCAGCAGTTTAGGGGAGTTCGTAGCTGGCTACACCTTC	CASSLGEFVAGYTF	TRBV12-3/TRBV12-4	TRBJ1-2	.	.
TGCGCCAGCAGCTTGTCTAGAATGAATGAGCAGTTCTTC	CASSLSRMNEQFF	TRBV5-1	TRBJ2-1	.	.
TGCGCCAGCAGCCAAGTTGGGGTTAAGGCTAACTATGGCTACACCTTC	CASSQVGVKANYGYTF	TRBV4-1	TRBJ1-2	.	.
TGCAGTGCGCGAAACAGGGGGTATGGCTACACCTTC	CSARNRGYGYTF	TRBV20-1	TRBJ1-2	TRBD1	.
TGTGCCAGCGGGGACTCTCGAGGCTACACCTTC	CASGDSRGYTF	TRBV2	TRBJ1-2	.	few
TGCAGTGCTGAGAGAGGGACGGCAGCGTCCACCTTC	CSAERGTAASTF	TRBV20-1	TRBJ1-2	.	.
TGCGCCAGCAGCTTGGTGCCGGGGGACTCACAGCCCCAGCATTTT	CASSLVPGDSQPQHF	TRBV5-1	TRBJ1-5	.	.
TGTGCCAGCAGGTACACGGGAGATACGCAGTATTTT	CASRYTGDTQYF	TRBV12-3/TRBV12-4	TRBJ2-3	.	.
TGTGCCAGCAGTGAATCCGGGACGGGCAATCAGCCCCAGCATTTT	CASSESGTGNQPQHF	TRBV25-1	TRBJ1-5	.	.
TGTGCCAGCAGTACAGTGACTGGCGATGAGCAGTTCTTC	CASSTVTGDEQFF	TRBV12-3/TRBV12-4	TRBJ2-1	.	once
TGCAGCGTTGAAAGGAGGGCCAGGGTAGCTGAAGCTTTCTTT	CSVERRARVAEAFF	TRBV29-1	TRBJ1-1	.	.
TGCAGTGCTCGGGGGCGGCTAAACACTGAAGCTTTCTTT	CSARGRLNTEAFF	TRBV20-1	TRBJ1-1	.	.
TGCGCCAGCAGAGCGGCCGGAGCTGAAGCTTTCTTT	CASRAAGAEAFF	TRBV5-1	TRBJ1-1	.	.
TGTGCCAGCAGAGGGACTAGCGGGGGGCTTGCTCCTAGCACAGATACGCAGTATTTT	CASRGTSGGLAPSTDTQYF	TRBV2	TRBJ2-3	TRBD2	.
TGTGCCAGCAGTCCGCGGGGACCCATGAACACTGAAGCTTTCTTT	CASSPRGPMNTEAFF	TRBV28	TRBJ1-1	.	.
TGTGCCAGCAGCTTGACATCATACCCAGAGACCCAGTACTTC	CASSLTSYPETQYF	TRBV11-2	TRBJ2-5	.	few
TGCGCCAGCAGCCAAGATCCGAGGACCCAGTACTTC	CASSQDPRTQYF	TRBV4-1	TRBJ2-5	.	.
TGCAGCGTTGTTCCCAGGGTGTCTAACTATGGCTACACCTTC	CSVVPRVSNYGYTF	TRBV29-1	TRBJ1-2	.	.
TGTGCCGTCCGGGACCACCTCATGACAGATACGCAGTATTTT	CAVRDHLMTDTQYF	TRBV6-5	TRBJ2-3	.	.
TGCAGTGCTAGAGTGGGGGATAACAATGAGCAGTTCTTC	CSARVGDNNEQFF	TRBV20-1	TRBJ2-1	.	.
TGCAGCGTTCAACCTCGACAGCCCTTAGCCAAAAACATTCAGTACTTC	CSVQPRQPLAKNIQYF	TRBV29-1	TRBJ2-4	.	few
TGTGCCAGCAGCGCGACAGGGGACCTCTTCAATGAGCAGTTCTTC	CASSATGDLFNEQFF	TRBV5-6	TRBJ2-1	TRBD1	few
TGTGCCAGCCGGGCTAGCACAGATACGCAGTATTTT	CASRASTDTQYF	TRBV7-2	TRBJ2-3	.	few
TGCGCCAGCAGCTTGGATTGGGGTACCTCCTACAATGAGCAGTTCTTC	CASSLDWGTSYNEQFF	TRBV5-1	TRBJ2-1	.	few